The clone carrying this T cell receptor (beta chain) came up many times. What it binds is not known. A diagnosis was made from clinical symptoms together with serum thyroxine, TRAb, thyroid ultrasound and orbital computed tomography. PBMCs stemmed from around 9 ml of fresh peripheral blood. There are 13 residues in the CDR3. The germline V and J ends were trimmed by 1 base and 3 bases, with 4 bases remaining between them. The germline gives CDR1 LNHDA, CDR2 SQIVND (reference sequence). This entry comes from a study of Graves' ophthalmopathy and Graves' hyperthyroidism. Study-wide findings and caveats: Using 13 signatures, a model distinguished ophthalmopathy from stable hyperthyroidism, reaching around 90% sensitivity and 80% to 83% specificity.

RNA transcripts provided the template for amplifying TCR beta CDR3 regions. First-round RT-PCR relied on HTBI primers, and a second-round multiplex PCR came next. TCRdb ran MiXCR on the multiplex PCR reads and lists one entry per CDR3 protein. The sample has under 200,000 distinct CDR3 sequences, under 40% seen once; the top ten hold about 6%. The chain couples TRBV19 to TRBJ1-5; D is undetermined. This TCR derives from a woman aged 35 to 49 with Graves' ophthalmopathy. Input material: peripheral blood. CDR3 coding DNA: TGTGCCAGTAGTATAGTCGTCAATCAGCCCCAGCATTTT. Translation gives CASSIVVNQPQHF.